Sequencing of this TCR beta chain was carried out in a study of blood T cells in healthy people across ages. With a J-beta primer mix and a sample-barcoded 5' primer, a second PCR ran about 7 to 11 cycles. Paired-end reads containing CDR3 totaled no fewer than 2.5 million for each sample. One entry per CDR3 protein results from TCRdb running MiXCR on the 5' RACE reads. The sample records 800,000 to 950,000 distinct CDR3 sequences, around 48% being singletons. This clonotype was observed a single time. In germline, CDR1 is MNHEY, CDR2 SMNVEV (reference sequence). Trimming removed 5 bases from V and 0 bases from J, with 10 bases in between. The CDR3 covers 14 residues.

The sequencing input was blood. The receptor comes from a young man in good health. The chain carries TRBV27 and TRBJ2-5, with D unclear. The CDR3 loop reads CASSPQTYQETQYF. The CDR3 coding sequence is TGTGCCAGCAGTCCCCAGACGTACCAAGAGACCCAGTACTTC.